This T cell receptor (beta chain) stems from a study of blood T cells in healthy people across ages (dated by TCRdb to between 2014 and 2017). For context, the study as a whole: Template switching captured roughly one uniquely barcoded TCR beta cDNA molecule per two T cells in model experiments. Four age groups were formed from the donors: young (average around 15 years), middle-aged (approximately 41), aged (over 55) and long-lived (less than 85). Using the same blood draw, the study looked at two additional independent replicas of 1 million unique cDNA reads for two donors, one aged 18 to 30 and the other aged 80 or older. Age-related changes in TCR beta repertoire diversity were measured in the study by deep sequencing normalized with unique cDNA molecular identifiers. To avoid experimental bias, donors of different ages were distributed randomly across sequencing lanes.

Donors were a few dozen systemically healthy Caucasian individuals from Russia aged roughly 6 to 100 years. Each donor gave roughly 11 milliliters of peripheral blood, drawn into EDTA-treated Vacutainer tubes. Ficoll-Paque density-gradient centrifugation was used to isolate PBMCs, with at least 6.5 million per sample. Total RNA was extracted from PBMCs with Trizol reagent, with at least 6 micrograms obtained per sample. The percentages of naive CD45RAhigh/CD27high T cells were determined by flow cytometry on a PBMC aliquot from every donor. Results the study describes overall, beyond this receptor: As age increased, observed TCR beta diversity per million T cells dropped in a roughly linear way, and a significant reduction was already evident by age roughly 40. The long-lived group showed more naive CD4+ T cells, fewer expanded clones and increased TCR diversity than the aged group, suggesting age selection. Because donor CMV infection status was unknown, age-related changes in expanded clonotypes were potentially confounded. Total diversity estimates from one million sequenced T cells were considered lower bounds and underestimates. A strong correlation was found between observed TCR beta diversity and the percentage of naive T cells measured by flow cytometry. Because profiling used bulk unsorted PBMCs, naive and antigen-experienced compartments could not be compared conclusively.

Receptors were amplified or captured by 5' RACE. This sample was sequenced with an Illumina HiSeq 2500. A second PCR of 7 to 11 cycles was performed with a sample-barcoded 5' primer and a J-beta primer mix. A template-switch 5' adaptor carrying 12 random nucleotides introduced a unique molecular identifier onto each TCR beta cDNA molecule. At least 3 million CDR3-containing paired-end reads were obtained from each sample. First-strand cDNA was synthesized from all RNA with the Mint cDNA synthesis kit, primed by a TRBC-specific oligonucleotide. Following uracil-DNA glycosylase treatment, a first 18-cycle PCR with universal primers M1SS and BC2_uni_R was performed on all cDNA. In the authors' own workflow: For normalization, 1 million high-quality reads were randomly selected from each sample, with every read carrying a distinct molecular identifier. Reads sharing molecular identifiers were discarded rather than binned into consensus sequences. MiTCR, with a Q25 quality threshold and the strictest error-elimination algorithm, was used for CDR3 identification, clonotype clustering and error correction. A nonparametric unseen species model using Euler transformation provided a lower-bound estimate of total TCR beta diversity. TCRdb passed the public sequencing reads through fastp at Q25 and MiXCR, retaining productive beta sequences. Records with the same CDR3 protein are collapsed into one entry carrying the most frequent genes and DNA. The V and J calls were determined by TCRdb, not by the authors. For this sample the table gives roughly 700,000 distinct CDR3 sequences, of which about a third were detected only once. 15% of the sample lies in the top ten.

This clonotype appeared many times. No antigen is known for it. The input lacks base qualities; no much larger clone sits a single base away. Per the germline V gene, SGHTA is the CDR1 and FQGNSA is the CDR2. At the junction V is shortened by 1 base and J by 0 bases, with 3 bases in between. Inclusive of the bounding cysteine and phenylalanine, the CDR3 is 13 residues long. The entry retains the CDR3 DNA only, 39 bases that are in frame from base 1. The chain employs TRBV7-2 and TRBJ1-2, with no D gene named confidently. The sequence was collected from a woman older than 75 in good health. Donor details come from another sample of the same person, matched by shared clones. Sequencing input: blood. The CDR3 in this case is CASSLDTNYGYTF. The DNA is TGTGCCAGCAGCTTAGATACTAACTATGGCTACACCTTC.